This note documents a single T cell receptor (beta chain) sequence. Antigen unknown. Trimming pared 6 bases from V and 7 bases from J, leaving 18 bases between. Germline assignment: CDR1 MNHEY and CDR2 SVGEGT. The CDR3 sequence is 15 residues long. The data stem from a study of prognosis after radiotherapy for stage I lung cancer. Points from the study as a whole: The study left the tumor specificity of the expanded TCR clones undetermined.

By two-round multiplex PCR, the TCR beta CDR3 was amplified from genomic DNA. Amplification during the initial PCR round employed primers specific to each TRBV and TRBJ gene. TCRdb reprocessed the multiplex PCR reads via MiXCR and lists one record per CDR3 protein. The sample lists around 26,000 distinct CDR3 sequences; about 43% were seen once. This specimen consisted of PBMCs, obtained before or after stereotactic body radiation therapy (not recorded which). The clonotype comes from a donor aged 50 or older with non-small cell lung cancer. The chain joins TRBV6-2 or TRBV6-3 to TRBJ2-2; D is perhaps TRBD1 or TRBD2 (5 bases each). CDR3 protein: CASRDEGSALGELFF. The CDR3 DNA is TGTGCCAGCAGGGACGAGGGGTCCGCTCTCGGGGAGCTGTTTTTT.